A single T cell receptor (beta chain) is shown here with its context. This CDR3 contains 14 residues. Looked up from germline, CDR1 is MGHRA and CDR2 is YSYEKL. The junction had 1 base not matched to a gene; V was cut back by 0 bases and J by 3 bases. This sample was taken from a study of blood T cell repertoires in COVID-19. Across the study: Some COVID-19 samples were acute and others convalescent; all came from the United States, Italy and Spain.

Those who participated ranged in age from roughly 18 to 90 years and resided in about two dozen US areas. Participant reports of clinical history set cohort assignment. Original analysis: Scientists estimated how many nucleated cells there were by amplifying reference gene primers. Profiling relied on immunoSEQ multiplex PCR, and the TCRdb table lists in-frame clones only, not all of them. V and J calls and clone size are as listed in that table; D and trimming were resolved from the DNA. Among 150,000 or so clones listed, more than 75% were seen once. The sample taken for sequencing was PBMCs or T cells enriched from blood (not recorded which). This TCR was sampled from a human donor with acute COVID-19. The donor label of this sample is uncertain. V is TRBV4-1 and J is TRBJ2-7; TRBD2 agrees at 8 bases. CDR3 sequence: CASSQEGTSYEQYF. CDR3 in DNA: TGCGCCAGCAGCCAAGAAGGGACTAGCTACGAGCAGTACTTC.